Below, one T cell receptor beta chain is given with its context. As yet, its antigen is unknown. The V gene's germline CDR1 is MDHEN and CDR2 SYDVKM. The CDR3 sequence is 15 residues long. Unmatched junction bases numbered 10, after V lost 5 bases and J lost 9 bases. This specimen belongs to a study of shared clonotypes between healthy human individuals. Study in general: Each donor's CD4 naive and CD4 memory cells filled three plates apiece, CD8 naive two, and CD8 memory one. Study observations and caveats: The study found roughly 5.3% of naive CD4 clonotypes shared across a handful of donors.

Sorted-subset replicate PCR reactions were performed with approximately 200 ng DNA, corresponding to tens of thousands of T cell genomes. Sequencing was performed with immunoSEQ multiplex PCR; in TCRdb, only in-frame clones are kept and a portion is missing. The table shows about 1 million clones, with more than 60% occurring only once. The TCR comes from a young man in good health. The chain combines TRBV28 with TRBJ1-6; 7 bases align to TRBD1. Sample: memory CD4+ T cells sorted from blood. Indicated subset: CD45RA-negative fraction. CDR3 loop: CASSPLGQRTSPLHF. DNA of the CDR3: TGTGCCAGCAGTCCCCTGGGACAGAGGACTTCACCCCTCCACTTT.